One sample yielded the 29 T cell receptor beta chains listed below, sequenced in a study of blood T cell repertoires in COVID-19 (TCRdb year 2020). Receptors were amplified or captured by the immunoSEQ multiplex PCR assay. TCRdb carries this immuneACCESS record with in-frame sequences only. Its versions omit some clonotypes, under half of them owing to an unresolved V gene in the studies checked, with the rest unexplained. In this sample the table shows about 69,000 clones, approximately 84% of which occur a single time. The top ten clonotypes cover 13% of the sample. Input material: peripheral blood. All receptors derive from a man over 45 with COVID-19, enrolled during active disease.

The genes are TRBV9 and TRBJ2-3, with TRBD2 identical over 9 bases. The V gene's germline CDR1 is SGDLS and CDR2 YYNGEE. This CDR3 has 16 amino acids. V gave up 3 bases and J gave up 4 bases; unmatched junction bases: 9. DNA for the CDR3: TGTGCCAGCAGCGCGACGGGACTAGCATTGCCAGATACGCAGTATTTT. Its translation: CASSATGLALPDTQYF.

V usage is TRBV25-1 and J usage is TRBJ1-2; 8 bases fit TRBD1. Germline lookup yields CDR1 MGHDK and CDR2 SYGVNS. V shed 1 base and J 4 bases; nucleotides not matched to a gene: 5. The CDR3 contains 15 residues. The CDR3 DNA is TGTGCCAGCAGTGAATCCCGTACAGGGGGCTATGGCTACACCTTC. It translates to CASSESRTGGYGYTF.

The genes are TRBV19 and TRBJ1-2; TRBD1 is a possible D gene (5 bases). CDR3 length equals 16 residues. Per germline, CDR1 LNHDA and CDR2 SQIVND (reference sequence). The V gene lost 7 bases and the J gene lost 3 bases, with 21 bases spanning the gap. CDR3 sequence: CASTPSSGRKDYGYTF. The CDR3 DNA follows: TGTGCCAGTACCCCCTCCTCAGGGAGGAAGGACTATGGCTACACCTTC.

This clone occurred a few times. The chain joins TRBV7-9 to TRBJ1-5; D is unclear. Germline assignment: CDR1 SEHNR and CDR2 FQNEAQ (reference sequence). V lost 5 bases to trimming and J lost 6 bases, with 8 bases between them. CDR3 size: 12 residues. CDR3 protein: CASSRGVQPQHF. The CDR3, as DNA: TGTGCCAGCAGCCGCGGAGTTCAGCCCCAGCATTTT. The whole variable domain, remainder taken from reference TRBV7-9 and TRBJ1-5, is DTGVSQNPRHKITKRGQNVTFRCDPISEHNRLYWYRQTLGQGPEFLTYFQNEAQLEKSRLLSDRFSAERPKGSFSTLEIQRTEQGDSAMYLCASSRGVQPQHFGDGTRLSIL.

This clone was detected only once. The chain uses TRBV19 and TRBJ2-1; 7 nucleotides agree with TRBD2. The CDR3 spans 17 residues. V shed 5 bases, J shed 2 bases, and the junction held 12 bases outside the gene matches. CDR1 is LNHDA, CDR2 SQIVND, per germline (reference sequence). The CDR3: CASSPGWGGVAYNEQFF. Written as DNA, the CDR3 is TGTGCCAGTAGTCCTGGGTGGGGAGGGGTGGCCTACAATGAGCAGTTCTTC.

V and J are TRBV5-5 and TRBJ1-3, with D tentatively TRBD1 (5 bases). Germline V gene sequence: CDR1 SGHKS, CDR2 YYEKEE (reference sequence). The length of the CDR3 is 15 residues. Trimming left V 5 bases short and J 2 bases short, with 14 bases between. The CDR3 region is CASSSQWGPGNTIYF. CDR3 in DNA: TGTGCCAGCAGTTCCCAGTGGGGCCCTGGAAACACCATATATTTT.

J is TRBJ1-6 and V is TRBV25-1; the D is unclear. In germline, CDR1 is MGHDK, CDR2 SYGVNS. The CDR3 is 13 amino acids. V was trimmed by 7 bases and J by 7 bases, leaving 11 bases between them. DNA of the CDR3: TGTGCCAGCACGCCCCGAGAAAATTCACCCCTCCACTTT. As protein: CASTPRENSPLHF.

This sequence joins TRBV11-2 and TRBJ2-3; D not resolved. This CDR3 spans 14 amino acids. V lost 0 bases, J lost 11 bases, and 15 bases lay in between. CDR1 and CDR2 (germline): SGHAT, FQNNGV. The CDR3 coding sequence is TGTGCCAGCAGCTTAGAGTCGGTTACGGTTCGGCAGTATTTT. It codes for CASSLESVTVRQYF. Using reference TRBV11-2 and TRBJ2-3 for the parts outside the CDR3, the full variable domain is EAGVAQSPRYKIIEKRQSVAFWCNPISGHATLYWYQQILGQGPKLLIQFQNNGVVDDSQLPKDRFSAERLKGVDSTLKIQPAKLEDSAVYLCASSLESVTVRQYFGPGTRLTVL.

The count of this clone is one. The chain links TRBV7-9 to TRBJ2-5; D perhaps matches TRBD1 (5 bases). The CDR3 consists of 14 residues. The V gene lost 2 bases and the J gene lost 5 bases, with 12 bases spanning the gap. The germline V gene encodes CDR1 SEHNR and CDR2 FQNEAQ (reference sequence). CDR3 in DNA: TGTGCCAGCAGCTTACGACAGCACGCCGAGACCCAGTACTTC. It yields the protein CASSLRQHAETQYF.

The chain carries TRBV4-3 and TRBJ1-3, with D unresolved. Germline-derived CDR1 and CDR2 are LGHNA and YSLEER. V was pared by 0 bases and J by 4 bases, with 10 bases between. The CDR3 totals 15 residues. The CDR3 DNA reads TGCGCCAGCAGCCAAGAACCCCACAGCGGAAACACCATATATTTT. It yields the protein CASSQEPHSGNTIYF.

This clone was counted a single time. The chain recombines TRBV13 with TRBJ2-2; 8 bases fit TRBD2. The CDR3 covers 15 residues. Trimming cost V 5 bases and J 3 bases; bases outside gene matches: 5. Germline V lookup: CDR1 PRHDT, CDR2 FYEKMQ (reference sequence). This CDR3 is CASSVSGTYTGELFF. The CDR3 DNA sequence: TGTGCCAGCAGCGTTAGCGGGACCTACACCGGGGAGCTGTTTTTT.

This chain links TRBV20-1 with TRBJ1-6; no clear D. The CDR3 is 14 residues long. V was shortened by 3 bases and J by 8 bases, with 14 bases between the two germline ends. In germline, CDR1 is DFQATT, CDR2 SNEGSKA (reference sequence). CDR3 residues: CSASSEEWDSPLHF. In DNA form, the CDR3 reads TGCAGTGCTAGTTCGGAGGAATGGGATTCACCCCTCCACTTT.

CDR3 sequence (DNA): TGTGCCATCAGACCGGGGGGAAGCACAGATACGCAGTATTTT. Translating it yields CAIRPGGSTDTQYF. V and J are TRBV10-3 and TRBJ2-3; TRBD2 agrees at 7 bases. J was trimmed by 0 bases and V by 6 bases; bases with no gene match: 3. This CDR3 has 14 residues. In germline, CDR1 is ENHRY, CDR2 SYGVKD.

This rearrangement joins TRBV6-5 to TRBJ2-7; 7 nucleotides match TRBD1. V lost 6 bases, J lost 12 bases, and 8 bases stayed unmatched. Per germline, CDR1 MNHEY and CDR2 SVGAGI. The CDR3 length is 11 residues. CDR3 bases: TGTGCCAGCAGGACAGGGTACTATCTGTACTTC. Its translation is CASRTGYYLYF.

The chain employs TRBV5-6 and TRBJ2-2, with D possibly matching TRBD1 (5 bases). The CDR3 length is 16 residues. Looked up from germline, CDR1 is SGHDT and CDR2 is YYEEEE. Trimming shortened V by 1 base and J by 0 bases, and 10 bases separated the two germline ends. CDR3 sequence reads: CASSLTGHPNTGELFF. The CDR3 DNA reads as TGTGCCAGCAGCTTGACAGGACACCCGAACACCGGGGAGCTGTTTTTT.

The chain links TRBV7-9 to TRBJ1-2; TRBD1 matches 7 bases. The CDR3 is 16 amino acids. The V gene end was trimmed by 8 bases and the J gene end by 6 bases; junction bases not matched to a gene: 18. Per germline, CDR1 SEHNR and CDR2 FQNEAQ (reference sequence). The CDR3 region has the DNA TGTGCCAGCTCCCACCCACAGGGGCGAAGGGGGGATGGCTACACCTTC. It translates to CASSHPQGRRGDGYTF.

The gene calls are TRBV12-3 or TRBV12-4 and TRBJ2-1; D call uncertain. The CDR3 sequence is 12 residues long. V was shortened by 2 bases and J by 6 bases, with 5 bases between the two germline ends. The CDR3 sequence: CASSLPFNEQFF. The CDR3, as DNA: TGTGCCAGCAGTTTACCCTTCAATGAGCAGTTCTTC.

The chain combines TRBV3-1 (or the pseudogene TRBV3-2) with TRBJ2-7; D unresolved. The length of the CDR3 is 14 residues. Trimming left V 0 bases short and J 2 bases short, with 8 bases between. Germline assignment: CDR1 LGHDT and CDR2 YNNKEL (reference sequence). CDR3 in amino acids: CASSQDVGAYEQYF. CDR3 bases: TGTGCCAGCAGCCAAGATGTCGGTGCCTACGAGCAGTACTTC.

The chain is built from TRBV27 and TRBJ1-5, with D perhaps matching TRBD1 (5 bases). V was shortened by 5 bases and J by 3 bases, with 14 bases between the two germline ends. The CDR3 spans 15 residues. CDR1 and CDR2 (germline): MNHEY, SMNVEV (reference sequence). The CDR3 protein is CASSLGQAINQPQHF. DNA for the CDR3: TGTGCCAGCAGTCTGGGGCAGGCGATCAATCAGCCCCAGCATTTT.

The chain is built from TRBV2 and TRBJ2-5; possible D gene TRBD1, 7 bases. The CDR3 contains 14 residues. The V end was cut by 8 bases, the J end by 3 bases, with 16 bases between. The V gene's germline CDR1 is SNHLY and CDR2 FYNNEI. The CDR3, as DNA: TGTGCCAGCGGAGGGGGGACAGCTAAAGAGACCCAGTACTTC. As protein: CASGGGTAKETQYF.

The chain has TRBV13 and TRBJ1-4; no clear D. CDR1 PRHDT and CDR2 FYEKMQ come from the germline V gene (reference sequence). The V end was cut by 7 bases, the J end by 4 bases, with 10 bases between. This CDR3 comprises 13 residues. CDR3 nucleotides: TGTGCCAGCACGAGAGGAGGTAATGAAAAACTGTTTTTT. Encoded protein: CASTRGGNEKLFF.

V is TRBV5-8 and J is TRBJ1-5; 8 nucleotides line up with TRBD1. This CDR3 region has 15 residues. Per germline, CDR1 SGHTS and CDR2 YDEGEE. V trimming: 4 bases; J trimming: 6 bases; junction bases outside the gene matches: 9. The CDR3 loop reads CASSRQTGAGQPQHF. The DNA of the CDR3 is TGTGCCAGCAGCCGCCAGACAGGGGCCGGTCAGCCCCAGCATTTT.

The chain joins TRBV6-4 to TRBJ2-1; 8 bases are a match to TRBD2. Germline V gene lookup returns CDR1 MRHNA and CDR2 SNTAGT. The V and J ends lost 0 bases and 3 bases, in that order; junction bases with no gene match: 7. This CDR3 is 17 amino acids long. The DNA of the CDR3 is TGTGCCAGCAGTGACTCTTCTTCGCGGGGGGACTACAATGAGCAGTTCTTC. Amino acid sequence: CASSDSSSRGDYNEQFF.

The J gene is TRBJ2-2, the V gene TRBV6-4, with TRBD1 matching over 11 bases. This CDR3 region has 15 residues. The junction had 4 bases not matched to a gene; V was cut back by 6 bases and J by 4 bases. The germline gives CDR1 MRHNA, CDR2 SNTAGT. The CDR3 protein is CASRPGQGVTGELFF. The CDR3 coding sequence is TGTGCCAGCAGACCGGGACAGGGGGTCACCGGGGAGCTGTTTTTT.

V gene TRBV11-2 combines with J gene TRBJ1-1, with D perhaps TRBD1 (6 bases). Germline CDR1 is SGHAT and CDR2 is FQNNGV. Trimming pared 1 base from V and 2 bases from J, leaving 11 bases between. The CDR3 totals 15 residues. The CDR3 DNA follows: TGTGCCAGCAGCTTAGTGGTGGGGGCAAACACTGAAGCTTTCTTT. Translating gives CASSLVVGANTEAFF.

The rearrangement links TRBV6-5 to TRBJ1-2; unclear D gene. The CDR3 runs 13 residues. Looked up from germline, CDR1 is MNHEY and CDR2 is SVGAGI. The ends were cut back, 2 bases at V and 5 bases at J, with 9 bases in the middle. As DNA, the CDR3 is TGTGCCAGCAGTTACCGGGATCGTTATGGCTACACCTTC. Its translation is CASSYRDRYGYTF.

V and J are TRBV5-5 and TRBJ1-5, with TRBD1 identical over 7 bases. Germline V gene sequence: CDR1 SGHKS, CDR2 YYEKEE (reference sequence). CDR3 size: 14 residues. Unmatched junction bases numbered 4, after V lost 4 bases and J lost 3 bases. CDR3 sequence: CASSPGTVNQPQHF. The CDR3 nucleotides read TGTGCCAGCAGCCCTGGGACAGTCAATCAGCCCCAGCATTTT.

This CDR3 is CASSSQQGGGQPQHF. DNA of the CDR3: TGTGCCAGCAGCTCTCAACAGGGGGGAGGTCAGCCCCAGCATTTT. The chain combines TRBV7-2 with TRBJ1-5; 8 bases are shared with TRBD1. Trimming took 4 bases from V and 6 from J; bases not matched to a gene: 8. There are 15 residues in the CDR3. Germline-derived CDR1 and CDR2 are SGHTA and FQGNSA.

The rearrangement joins TRBV4-1 to TRBJ2-2, with TRBD1 identical over 7 bases. Germline-derived CDR1 and CDR2 are MGHRA and YSYEKL. V lost 4 bases and J lost 3; bases outside the gene matches: 5. This CDR3 comprises 15 residues. CDR3 sequence reads: CASSPRDSYTGELFF. DNA of the CDR3: TGCGCCAGCAGCCCCAGGGACAGTTACACCGGGGAGCTGTTTTTT.